These 8 T cell receptor beta chains originate from one sample sequenced in a study of patients and donors after allogeneic stem cell transplantation. TCRdb re-called the RT-PCR reads with MiXCR, one entry per CDR3 protein. The sample has about 230,000 distinct CDR3 sequences, roughly 13% seen once. Sequenced sample: blood, either unsorted or a sorted T cell fraction (not recorded which). These receptors all come from a human donor who was either an allogeneic HSCT recipient or a stem cell or donor lymphocyte infusion donor (not recorded which). It is not recorded whose cells these are; they may come from a transplant donor.

The rearrangement joins TRBV3-1 to TRBJ1-2; 9 bases fit TRBD1. Trimming cost V 5 bases and J 7 bases; bases outside gene matches: 11. The germline V gene encodes CDR1 LGHDT and CDR2 YNNKEL (reference sequence). CDR3 length equals 15 residues. This CDR3 reads CASSTNRGRLGGYTF. CDR3 nucleotide sequence: TGTGCCAGCAGCACTAACAGGGGGCGCCTGGGTGGCTACACCTTC.

This clonotype was observed a few times. The CDR3, as DNA: TGTGCCAGCTCACCCGGGACTAGGACTAATGAGCAGTTCTTC. Amino acid sequence: CASSPGTRTNEQFF. V and J are TRBV18 and TRBJ2-1; 8 bases line up with TRBD2. Losses at the gene ends were 3 bases for V and 7 bases for J; bases not matched to a gene: 5. The CDR3 sequence is 14 residues long. Germline CDR1 and CDR2: KGHSH and LQKENI.

This clonotype was recorded many times. The chain employs TRBV15 and TRBJ2-2; D is unresolved. Trimming took 3 bases from V and 6 from J, leaving 5 bases between them. Looked up from germline, CDR1 is LNHNV and CDR2 is YYDKDF (reference sequence). The CDR3 extends over 12 amino acids. CDR3 residues: CATSSRPGELFF. The DNA of the CDR3 is TGTGCCACCAGCAGCCGACCCGGGGAGCTGTTTTTT.

This clonotype occurred many times. The chain joins TRBV12-3 or TRBV12-4 to TRBJ1-1; D unclear. V lost 6 bases to trimming and J lost 8 bases, with 13 bases between them. This CDR3 is built from 12 residues. The CDR3 protein is CASSPLLAEAFF. CDR3 DNA sequence: TGTGCCAGCAGCCCACTGCTTGCCGAAGCTTTCTTT.

In its sample, this clonotype was seen many times. The rearrangement uses TRBV12-3 or TRBV12-4 and TRBJ1-1; no definite D call. Trimming took off 1 base at V and 0 bases at J, with 12 bases between the two ends. The CDR3 contains 16 residues. The DNA for the CDR3 is TGTGCCAGCAGTTTAGTCCCCCCCGGTATGAACACTGAAGCTTTCTTT. Translating it yields CASSLVPPGMNTEAFF.

V is TRBV6-5 and J is TRBJ1-5; possibly TRBD1 for D (6 bases). CDR1 and CDR2 from the germline V gene are MNHEY and SVGAGI. This CDR3 contains 17 residues. Trimming cost V 0 bases and J 3 bases, with 15 bases left between them. The CDR3 sequence: CASSYSKLGQHNQPQHF. In DNA, the CDR3 is TGTGCCAGCAGTTACTCGAAGCTAGGACAGCACAATCAGCCCCAGCATTTT.

This clonotype was found a few times. The chain recombines TRBV10-3 with TRBJ1-3, with TRBD1 matching 7 bases. Germline trimming cut 2 bases from V and 0 bases from J; bases unmatched to any gene: 4. Germline-derived CDR1 and CDR2 are ENHRY and SYGVKD. The CDR3 length is 16 residues. CDR3 in amino acids: CAISEGRGFSGNTIYF. The CDR3 region has the DNA TGTGCCATCAGTGAGGGCAGGGGGTTCTCTGGAAACACCATATATTTT.

The chain carries TRBV12-5 and TRBJ2-1, with 8 bases that match TRBD1. The trim removed 6 bases at V and 14 bases at J, leaving 6 bases unmatched. CDR1 and CDR2 (germline): LGHNT, FRNRAP. There are 11 residues in the CDR3. The CDR3 sequence: CASGRDRLEFF. The CDR3 DNA is TGTGCTAGTGGAAGGGACAGGCTTGAGTTCTTC.